This T cell receptor (beta chain) was profiled in a study of tumor-infiltrating lymphocytes in primary liver carcinoma. Study-wide points: With p = 0.039, the top-250-clone fraction in tumors significantly exceeded that in blood.

This CDR3 is 14 amino acids long. V was shortened by 6 bases and J by 8 bases, with 20 bases between the two germline ends. Germline lookup yields CDR1 SGHNT and CDR2 YENEEA. It was from approximately 20-30 mg of unsorted bulk tissue that RNA and DNA were co-extracted. Samples were taken from five separate regions (per tumor). This clonotype was observed a few times. Its matching antigen is unknown. This clone may be a read error of a much larger clone one base away. Total RNA (around 0.45 ug) served as template for TCR beta cDNA synthesis primed by a constant-region primer. Modified slightly, ARM-PCR produced TCR beta libraries over three nested multiplex PCR rounds. The first two PCR rounds, roughly 10 cycles each, used TRBV1-TRBV30 forward primers and a C-beta reverse primer. TCRdb reprocessed the multiplex PCR reads via MiXCR and lists one record per CDR3 protein. The table lists 90,000 to 100,000 distinct CDR3 sequences, roughly 69% of them singletons.

The TCR was taken from an older woman with primary liver carcinoma and hepatitis B virus infection. The genes are TRBV11-3 and TRBJ2-7, with a possible D match to TRBD1 (8 bases). Sample: liver tumor tissue from sampling region 5. Stated subset: tumor region T5, tumor centre. The CDR3 here is CASSQTGEGYKQYF. In DNA, the CDR3 is TGTGCCAGCAGTCAGACAGGGGAGGGTTACAAGCAGTACTTC. Supplemented by reference TRBV11-3 and TRBJ2-7, the full variable domain reads EAGVVQSPRYKIIEKKQPVAFWCNPISGHNTLYWYLQNLGQGPELLIRYENEEAVDDSQLPKDRFSAERLKGVDSTLKIQPAELGDSAVYLCASSQTGEGYKQYFGPGTRLTVT.